Below are 23 T cell receptor beta chains sequenced from a single sample in a study of cytomegalovirus exposure and HLA in healthy donors. The PCR used 60 Vbeta and 13 Jbeta primers. Libraries were prepared by immunoSEQ multiplex PCR; TCRdb keeps only in-frame clonotypes and omits some of them. Of more than 100,000 clones listed, about three fifths are singletons. The sample taken for sequencing was PBMCs. The receptor set was obtained from a woman between 40 and 55 years old in good health and CMV-seropositive.

This clone was counted a single time. The J gene is TRBJ1-4, the V gene TRBV28, with 10 bases matching TRBD1. V was clipped by 2 bases and J by 6 bases; unmatched bases: 6. The CDR3 totals 16 residues. Germline values: CDR1 MDHEN, CDR2 SYDVKM. CDR3 protein: CASSLLSGTGDEKLFF. DNA of the CDR3: TGTGCCAGCAGTTTACTCTCGGGGACAGGGGATGAAAAACTGTTTTTT.

This clone was observed a few times. The genes are TRBV5-1 and TRBJ2-5; D perhaps matches TRBD1 (5 bases). V lost 0 bases and J 5 bases, leaving 14 bases between the germline ends. The CDR3 spans 15 residues. Germline-derived CDR1 and CDR2 are SGHRS and YFSETQ. The CDR3 loop reads CASSLEGLDMETQYF. The CDR3 DNA sequence: TGCGCCAGCAGCTTGGAGGGGCTAGATATGGAGACCCAGTACTTC.

J is TRBJ2-6 and V is TRBV6-5; 7 positions match TRBD1. This CDR3 is 15 amino acids long. V lost 5 bases and J lost 2; bases outside the gene matches: 3. Germline V lookup: CDR1 MNHEY, CDR2 SVGAGI. This CDR3 is CASSSQGAGANVLTF. DNA of the CDR3: TGTGCCAGCAGTAGCCAGGGGGCTGGGGCCAACGTCCTGACTTTC.

The CDR3 region has the DNA TGCAGTGCAGGACTAGTAAATGAGCAGTTCTTC. Encoded protein: CSAGLVNEQFF. This rearrangement joins TRBV20-1 to TRBJ2-1; TRBD2 matches 7 bases. Germline V gene data show CDR1 as DFQATT and CDR2 as SNEGSKA (reference sequence). CDR3 size: 11 residues. V lost 6 bases and J lost 7; bases outside the gene matches: 3.

This clone was seen more than once but under ten times. The rearrangement links TRBV15 to TRBJ1-2, with 10 bases that match TRBD1. This CDR3 region has 16 residues. V was clipped by 0 bases and J by 8 bases; unmatched bases: 9. Germline loops: CDR1 LNHNV, CDR2 YYDKDF (reference sequence). CDR3 amino acids: CATSRDLDRGFGGYTF. The CDR3 DNA sequence: TGTGCCACCAGCAGAGATCTGGACAGGGGGTTTGGGGGCTACACCTTC.

The chain couples TRBV12-5 to TRBJ1-1, with 7 bases fitting TRBD1. Germline CDR1 is LGHNT and CDR2 is FRNRAP. This CDR3 is built from 13 residues. V lost 7 bases to trimming and J lost 1 base; unmatched junction nucleotides: 3. CDR3 protein: CASDWTGNTEAFF. The CDR3 nucleotides read TGTGCTAGTGACTGGACAGGGAACACTGAAGCTTTCTTT.

By proportion, this clone is large. The chain couples TRBV11-3 to TRBJ2-1; D perhaps matches TRBD2 (5 bases). Germline V gene data show CDR1 as SGHNT and CDR2 as YENEEA. This CDR3 has 16 residues. Deletions cut 5 bases from V and 3 bases from J, with 17 bases between. The CDR3 sequence: CASSTGTDGVYNEQFF. CDR3 DNA: TGTGCCAGCAGCACGGGAACCGACGGGGTCTACAATGAGCAGTTCTTC.

The chain couples TRBV4-1 to TRBJ2-1, with no clear D. Germline V CDR1 and CDR2: MGHRA, YSYEKL. This CDR3 is 16 amino acids long. V dropped 5 bases and J dropped 0 bases, with 14 bases sitting between them. CDR3 sequence reads: CASSEDFGSSYNEQFF. The CDR3 DNA reads TGCGCCAGCAGCGAGGATTTCGGAAGCTCCTACAATGAGCAGTTCTTC.

This chain uses TRBV11-2 with TRBJ1-2; weak D call: TRBD1 (6 bases). The CDR3 is 15 amino acids. Germline V lookup: CDR1 SGHAT, CDR2 FQNNGV. Trimming took 6 bases from V and 0 from J, leaving 14 bases between them. The CDR3 nucleotides read TGTGCCAGCAGAGAAACTCGACAGGCTAACTATGGCTACACCTTC. Its protein product is CASRETRQANYGYTF.

The rearrangement links TRBV6-5 to TRBJ2-7, with 9 bases matching TRBD2. Germline trimming cut 2 bases from V and 7 bases from J; bases unmatched to any gene: 6. This CDR3 contains 14 residues. Germline V gene lookup returns CDR1 MNHEY and CDR2 SVGAGI. The CDR3 sequence is CASSYGGRVGEQYF. The CDR3 nucleotides are TGTGCCAGCAGTTACGGCGGGAGGGTCGGTGAGCAGTACTTC.

This clone turned up a few times. The chain couples TRBV19 to TRBJ1-5, with 10 positions matching TRBD1. There are 16 residues in the CDR3. Germline values: CDR1 LNHDA, CDR2 SQIVND (reference sequence). Trimming took 5 bases from V and 6 from J; bases not matched to a gene: 10. CDR3 in amino acids: CASSPQTGGGGQPQHF. In DNA form, the CDR3 reads TGTGCCAGTAGTCCCCAGACAGGGGGCGGTGGTCAGCCCCAGCATTTT.

The sample holds one count of this clone. The V and J genes are TRBV7-6 and TRBJ1-2; possibly TRBD1 for D (5 bases). The CDR3 runs to 14 residues. The V gene lost 5 bases and the J gene lost 1 base, with 11 bases spanning the gap. Germline CDR1 is SGHVS and CDR2 is FNYEAQ. Here the CDR3 DNA reads TGTGCCAGCAGCCCAGAGACAGTTAACTATGGCTACACCTTC. Protein sequence: CASSPETVNYGYTF.

This clone appeared a single time. CDR3 bases: TGTGCCAGCAGCTTAGGATCAGACAGCTCTGGAAACACCATATATTTT. This gives the protein CASSLGSDSSGNTIYF. The chain recombines TRBV7-4 with TRBJ1-3, with a tentative D call TRBD1 (5 bases). There are 16 residues in the CDR3. V was pared by 1 base and J by 0 bases, with 10 bases between. CDR1 SGHVT and CDR2 SQSDAQ come from the germline V gene.

V usage is TRBV5-1 and J usage is TRBJ2-1, with TRBD1 identical over 7 bases. Germline loops: CDR1 SGHRS, CDR2 YFSETQ. Losses at the gene ends were 0 bases for V and 3 bases for J; bases not matched to a gene: 6. CDR3 length: 16 amino acids. The CDR3 loop reads CASSLAWDSLYNEQFF. The CDR3 DNA follows: TGCGCCAGCAGCTTGGCCTGGGACAGTCTCTACAATGAGCAGTTCTTC.

This clone was seen a single time. Sequence at one end of the junction differs from germline and may be a read error. The chain carries TRBV7-7 and TRBJ2-7; TRBD2 matches 10 bases. Germline CDR1 is SSHAT and CDR2 is FNYEAQ (reference sequence). The CDR3 length is 14 residues. The chain's CDR3 is CASSRTSGSYEQYF. CDR3 nucleotide sequence: TGTGCTAGCAGCCGGACTAGCGGCTCCTACGAGCAGTACTTC.

The chain uses TRBV5-1 and TRBJ1-1; TRBD1 aligns across 7 bases. Germline values: CDR1 SGHRS, CDR2 YFSETQ. V lost 4 bases, J lost 1 base, and 4 bases stayed unmatched. The CDR3 consists of 14 residues. The CDR3 DNA reads as TGCGCCAGCAGCGGTCGGACAGGGAACACTGAAGCTTTCTTT. Its protein is CASSGRTGNTEAFF.

The chain employs TRBV6-1 and TRBJ2-4, with 8 nucleotides matching TRBD1. This CDR3 is built from 15 residues. Unmatched junction bases numbered 5, after V lost 0 bases and J lost 7 bases. Germline values: CDR1 MNHNS, CDR2 SASEGT. The CDR3 loop reads CASSEAAGGFNIQYF. The CDR3 region has the DNA TGTGCCAGCAGTGAAGCGGCAGGGGGCTTTAACATTCAGTACTTC.

The gene calls are TRBV19 and TRBJ2-3; D may be TRBD2 (5 bases). Germline V gene data show CDR1 as LNHDA and CDR2 as SQIVND (reference sequence). The CDR3 sequence is 14 residues long. V was clipped by 7 bases and J by 0 bases, with 11 bases between them. CDR3 loop: CASNDGVSTDTQYF. For the CDR3, the DNA is TGTGCCAGTAATGACGGGGTTAGCACAGATACGCAGTATTTT.

This clone was recorded once. Other DNA sequences from this sample encode an identical CDR3 as well. This chain connects TRBV27 to TRBJ2-5, with D possibly TRBD2 on 6 matching bases. Germline values: CDR1 MNHEY, CDR2 SMNVEV (reference sequence). The V gene lost 2 bases and the J gene lost 4 bases, with 14 bases spanning the gap. This CDR3 is 15 amino acids long. The CDR3 DNA reads TGTGCCAGCAGTTTAACCCGGGAGTACACAGAGACCCAGTACTTC. Its translation is CASSLTREYTETQYF.

The chain uses TRBV28 and TRBJ2-1, with 7 bases identical to TRBD2. The germline V gene encodes CDR1 MDHEN and CDR2 SYDVKM. CDR3 size: 15 residues. Losses at the gene ends were 5 bases for V and 3 bases for J; bases not matched to a gene: 7. The CDR3 nucleotides read TGTGCCAGCAGTCCCCAAGCGGGATTCTACAATGAGCAGTTCTTC. Its translation: CASSPQAGFYNEQFF.

V gene TRBV10-1 combines with J gene TRBJ1-1; D is perhaps TRBD1 (5 bases). Trimming shortened V by 8 bases and J by 5 bases, and 36 bases separated the two germline ends. Germline values: CDR1 WNHNN, CDR2 SYGVQD (reference sequence). The CDR3 totals 20 residues. CDR3 nucleotide sequence: TGCGCCAGCCCCCTGATGCTGATCCTCCTCTTCAGGGAAGGAAAGACTGAAGCTTTCTTT. Amino acids: CASPLMLILLFREGKTEAFF.

This sequence joins TRBV7-9 and TRBJ1-1; the D gene is possibly TRBD1 (5 bases). The length of the CDR3 is 16 residues. Germline lookup yields CDR1 SEHNR and CDR2 FQNEAQ (reference sequence). Trimming cost V 0 bases and J 7 bases, with 18 bases left between them. The CDR3 is CASSLAGKGRFGEAFF. The CDR3 nucleotides read TGTGCCAGCAGCTTAGCAGGGAAGGGGCGATTCGGTGAAGCTTTCTTT.

The J gene is TRBJ2-3, the V gene TRBV5-1; 10 nucleotides line up with TRBD1. Germline CDR1 and CDR2: SGHRS and YFSETQ. The CDR3 runs 15 residues. J was trimmed by 5 bases and V by 3 bases; bases with no gene match: 6. The CDR3 DNA follows: TGCGCCAGCAGCTCCGGGACAGGGGAGGGAGATACGCAGTATTTT. As protein: CASSSGTGEGDTQYF.